This section outlines one T cell receptor beta chain sequence together with its context. The target antigen is unknown. The source of the sample is a study of OX40 agonist ivuxolimab in advanced cancers. About the research overall: Partial responses were achieved by three patients, one with hepatocellular carcinoma and two with cutaneous melanoma.

Study results and caveats: By week 6 at 0.1 to 3.0 mg/kg, blood CD4+ and CD8+ T cells had expanded clonally.

Germline V gene lookup returns CDR1 LNHNV and CDR2 YYDKDF (reference sequence). Trimming at V came to 2 bases and at J to 4 bases, leaving 8 bases not matched to a gene. CDR3 length: 17 residues. Assay: immunoSEQ multiplex PCR; the TCRdb copy retains only in-frame clones and omits some. The sample consists of 76,000 or so clones, roughly 85% of them appearing once. This sequence was found in an adult with an advanced solid tumor such as melanoma, head and neck, liver or kidney cancer. The genes are TRBV15 and TRBJ1-3, with TRBD1 matching over 10 bases. Sequences were derived from CD4+ or CD8+ T cells sorted from blood, sampled in a trial of the OX40 agonist ivuxolimab. CDR3 coding DNA: TGTGCCACCAGCAGAAAGGACAGGGGGAATAGGGGAAACACCATATATTTT. It encodes CATSRKDRGNRGNTIYF.